These 6 T cell receptor beta chains were sequenced from one sample in a study of T cells in Graves' hyperthyroidism and ophthalmopathy. Amplification of TCR beta CDR3 regions used RNA as the template. HTBI primers drove first-round RT-PCR of the TCR CDR3. A single record per CDR3 protein comes from TCRdb applying MiXCR to the multiplex PCR reads. The repertoire holds around 390,000 distinct CDR3 sequences, with roughly 15% as singletons. Sequencing used blood. The origin of the receptors is a woman in her twenties or thirties with Graves' ophthalmopathy.

This clonotype was detected many times. CDR3 sequence reads: CASSADTGPRPSGANVLTF. The CDR3 DNA sequence: TGTGCCAGCAGTGCAGACACTGGACCGCGTCCCTCTGGGGCCAACGTCCTGACTTTC. The chain employs TRBV2 and TRBJ2-6; D is undetermined. Germline CDR1 and CDR2: SNHLY and FYNNEI. The CDR3 runs 19 residues. Deletions cut 4 bases from V and 0 bases from J, with 19 bases between. The full variable domain, completed using reference TRBV2 and TRBJ2-6, is EPEVTQTPSHQVTQMGQEVILRCVPISNHLYFYWYRQILGQKVEFLVSFYNNEISEKSEIFDDQFSVERPDGSNFTLKIRSTKLEDSAMYFCASSADTGPRPSGANVLTFGAGSRLTVL.

This clonotype was recorded many times. The V gene is TRBV28, the J gene TRBJ2-3, with 7 bases that match TRBD1. The ends lost 10 bases at V and 5 bases at J; junction bases unmatched: 9. Germline CDR1 and CDR2: MDHEN and SYDVKM. This CDR3 is built from 13 residues. The CDR3 protein is CATTGTAIDTQYF. CDR3 DNA: TGTGCCACCACCGGGACAGCCATAGATACGCAGTATTTT.

The V call is TRBV20-1, the J call TRBJ1-5; 7 positions agree with TRBD1. Germline V CDR1 and CDR2: DFQATT, SNEGSKA (reference sequence). The CDR3 loop spans 15 amino acids. Germline trimming cut 1 base from V and 7 bases from J; bases unmatched to any gene: 10. DNA for the CDR3: TGCAGTGCTAGAGGGATACAGGGGACGAGGCAGCCCCAGCATTTT. Its translation: CSARGIQGTRQPQHF.

There are many counts of this clonotype. The rearrangement links TRBV20-1 to TRBJ2-4; 8 bases map to TRBD2. V shed 0 bases and J 1 base; nucleotides not matched to a gene: 5. CDR1 is DFQATT and CDR2 is SNEGSKA in the germline V gene (reference sequence). The CDR3 is 16 residues long. DNA of the CDR3: TGCAGTGCTAGAGATCGCGGGGGGCCCGCCAAAAACATTCAGTACTTC. As protein: CSARDRGGPAKNIQYF.

A remark on this clonotype: Possible read error: a much larger clone is one base away. This chain connects TRBV30 to TRBJ1-2; D is possibly TRBD1 (6 bases). CDR3 length equals 14 residues. Germline V gene lookup returns CDR1 GTSNPN and CDR2 SVGIG (reference sequence). V lost 6 bases, J lost 6 bases, and 20 bases lay in between. CDR3 region: CACSGGGAIHGYTF. CDR3 sequence (DNA): TGTGCCTGTTCGGGGGGGGGCGCGATTCATGGCTACACCTTC.

Many counts were recorded for this clonotype. The J gene is TRBJ2-3, the V gene TRBV3-1; either TRBD1 or TRBD2 may fit D (6 bases each). Deletions cut 4 bases from V and 4 bases from J, with 18 bases between. The CDR3 runs to 16 residues. Germline CDR1 LGHDT, CDR2 YNNKEL (reference sequence). CDR3 amino acids: CASSLRGGPSSDTQYF. CDR3 DNA: TGTGCCAGCAGCCTCCGTGGGGGGCCTTCGTCAGATACGCAGTATTTT.